This T cell receptor beta chain was obtained from a study of STAT5B mutations in CD4+ large granular lymphocyte leukemia. Whole-study results and caveats: Main leukemic clonotypes were patient-specific, but around 25% appeared at low frequency elsewhere.

The CDR3 loop spans 14 amino acids. Germline V gene sequence: CDR1 SNHLY, CDR2 FYNNEI. V lost 4 bases and J lost 3, with 13 bases in between. Notes on this clone: Its antigen is currently unknown.

Method: immunoSEQ multiplex PCR; TCRdb's copy keeps in-frame clones and lacks some. The sample lists some 34,000 clones; more than 60% were seen once. The sequence was collected from a human donor in good health. The chain combines TRBV2 with TRBJ2-7; D may be TRBD1 (6 bases). Sequenced: CD4+ T cells from blood buffy coats. The CDR3 coding sequence is TGTGCCAGCAGTGTAGGGGCAGGGGACTACGAGCAGTACTTC. Translating it yields CASSVGAGDYEQYF.